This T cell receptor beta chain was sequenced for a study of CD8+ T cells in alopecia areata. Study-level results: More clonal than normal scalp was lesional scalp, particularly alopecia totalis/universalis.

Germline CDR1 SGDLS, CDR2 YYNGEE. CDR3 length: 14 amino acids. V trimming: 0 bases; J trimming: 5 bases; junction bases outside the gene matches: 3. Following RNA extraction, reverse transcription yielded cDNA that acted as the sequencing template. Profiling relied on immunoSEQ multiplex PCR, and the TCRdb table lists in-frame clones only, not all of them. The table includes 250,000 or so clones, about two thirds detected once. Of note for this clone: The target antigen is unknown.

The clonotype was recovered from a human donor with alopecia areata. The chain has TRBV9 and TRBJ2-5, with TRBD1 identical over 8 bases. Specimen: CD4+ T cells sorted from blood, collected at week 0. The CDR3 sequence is CASSVEQGVETQYF. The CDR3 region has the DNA TGTGCCAGCAGCGTAGAACAGGGGGTCGAGACCCAGTACTTC.